This entry lists 17 T cell receptor beta chains sequenced from one sample in a study of T cell changes during pregnancy in multiple sclerosis. Generated by immunoSEQ multiplex PCR, the TCRdb table keeps only in-frame clones and is missing some. Altogether 43,000 or so clones are present, over 90% being singletons, with the ten largest covering roughly 2.2%. The source material was peripheral blood, sampled in the third trimester of pregnancy. The receptors come from a female donor with multiple sclerosis, enrolled in a pregnancy study.

The chain recombines TRBV19 with TRBJ1-5; tentative D call: TRBD1 (5 bases). Trimming removed 5 bases from V and 0 bases from J, with 20 bases in between. In germline, CDR1 is LNHDA, CDR2 SQIVND (reference sequence). CDR3 length: 18 amino acids. The CDR3: CASSEAPIQGYSNQPQHF. The CDR3 DNA is TGTGCCAGTAGTGAGGCTCCCATCCAGGGTTATAGCAATCAGCCCCAGCATTTT.

V gene TRBV4-3 combines with J gene TRBJ1-1, with TRBD1 matching 7 bases. This CDR3 contains 16 residues. The germline gives CDR1 LGHNA, CDR2 YSLEER. Losses at the gene ends were 0 bases for V and 1 base for J; bases not matched to a gene: 5. The CDR3 region has the DNA TGCGCCAGCAGCCAAGAAGTCCCAGGGGGGAACACTGAAGCTTTCTTT. This translates into CASSQEVPGGNTEAFF.

The rearrangement links TRBV7-2 to TRBJ2-5, with TRBD2 as a possible D gene (6 bases). Germline V CDR1 and CDR2: SGHTA, FQGNSA. This CDR3 spans 15 amino acids. Trimming removed 3 bases from V and 4 bases from J, with 15 bases in between. The CDR3 DNA sequence: TGTGCCAGCAGCTTCACCCTCTCGGGGGTAGAGACCCAGTACTTC. Translated: CASSFTLSGVETQYF.

The genes are TRBV6-1 and TRBJ2-5; TRBD1 might be the D (5 bases). Germline V gives CDR1 MNHNS, CDR2 SASEGT. The V end was cut by 8 bases, the J end by 3 bases, with 7 bases between. The CDR3 covers 11 residues. The CDR3: CASVQEETQYF. CDR3 DNA: TGTGCCAGCGTACAGGAAGAGACCCAGTACTTC.

V gene TRBV4-3 combines with J gene TRBJ2-5; 7 nucleotides line up with TRBD1. CDR3 size: 15 residues. Germline V CDR1 and CDR2: LGHNA, YSLEER. Losses at the gene ends were 1 base for V and 2 bases for J; bases not matched to a gene: 4. CDR3 loop: CASSQGTGKQETQYF. Here the CDR3 DNA reads TGCGCCAGCAGCCAAGGGACAGGCAAACAAGAGACCCAGTACTTC.

CDR3 in amino acids: CASSSLYNTEAFF. CDR3 in DNA: TGTGCCAGCAGCTCGCTATATAACACTGAAGCTTTCTTT. The chain joins TRBV11-3 to TRBJ1-1, with D unresolved. The V end lost 4 bases, the J end lost 2 bases, and 8 bases lay between the germline ends. In germline, CDR1 is SGHNT, CDR2 YENEEA. The CDR3 sequence is 13 residues long.

This sequence joins TRBV30 and TRBJ2-5; D might be TRBD1 (7 bases). The CDR3 is made up of 15 amino acids. V was trimmed by 1 base and J by 3 bases, leaving 15 bases between them. The germline gives CDR1 GTSNPN, CDR2 SVGIG (reference sequence). The CDR3 bases are TGTGCCTGGAGTGAGGGGGCGGGGTCAAAAGAGACCCAGTACTTC. Translated, it gives CAWSEGAGSKETQYF. The full variable domain, in which reference TRBV30 and TRBJ2-5 provide the parts outside the CDR3, is SQTIHQWPATLVQPVGSPLSLECTVEGTSNPNLYWYRQAAGRGLQLLFYSVGIGQISSEVPQNLSASRPQDRQFILSSKKLLLSDSGFYLCAWSEGAGSKETQYFGPGTRLLVL.

This chain joins TRBV18 and TRBJ2-4; TRBD2 is a possible D gene (6 bases). Between the trimmed V and J ends, which lost 3 bases and 5 bases, there was a span of 8 bases. This CDR3 contains 13 residues. CDR1 is KGHSH, CDR2 LQKENI, per germline. CDR3 coding DNA: TGTGCCAGCTCACCTGGGACTGAAAACATTCAGTACTTC. Its translation: CASSPGTENIQYF.

The rearrangement uses TRBV28 and TRBJ2-1; TRBD2 matches 9 bases. Losses at the gene ends were 2 bases for V and 1 base for J; bases not matched to a gene: 12. The germline gives CDR1 MDHEN, CDR2 SYDVKM. The CDR3 is made up of 19 amino acids. DNA for the CDR3: TGTGCCAGCAGTTTAAGCACCGCTTGGCGGGAGGGTTCCTACAATGAGCAGTTCTTC. Translated: CASSLSTAWREGSYNEQFF.

The V call is TRBV5-8, the J call TRBJ1-2; TRBD1 aligns across 7 bases. With V trimmed by 2 bases and J by 1 base, 5 bases remained unmatched. Germline V gives CDR1 SGHTS, CDR2 YDEGEE. The CDR3 contains 15 residues. The CDR3 region has the DNA TGTGCCAGCAGCTTTGGACAGGTTATTAACTATGGCTACACCTTC. Amino acid sequence: CASSFGQVINYGYTF. Combining the CDR3 with reference TRBV5-8 and TRBJ1-2 gives the whole variable domain EAGVTQSPTHLIKTRGQQATLRCSPISGHTSVYWYQQALGLGLQFLLWYDEGEERNRGNFPPRFSGRQFPNYSSELNVNALELEDSALYLCASSFGQVINYGYTFGSGTRLTVV.

The chain combines TRBV7-9 with TRBJ2-5; D gene uncertain. This CDR3 contains 15 residues. V dropped 6 bases and J dropped 1 base, with 15 bases sitting between them. The germline V gene has CDR1 SEHNR and CDR2 FQNEAQ (reference sequence). The CDR3 region has the DNA TGTGCCAGCAGTTTTCCAAATCAGATCCAAGAGACCCAGTACTTC. As protein: CASSFPNQIQETQYF.

This chain links TRBV10-3 with TRBJ2-7; TRBD2 matches 7 bases. The CDR3 length is 14 residues. J gave up 1 base and V 4 bases, and 4 bases lay outside the gene matches. The germline V gene has CDR1 ENHRY and CDR2 SYGVKD. CDR3 residues: CAISGGGTSYEQYF. In nucleotides, the CDR3 is TGTGCCATCAGTGGGGGAGGGACTTCCTACGAGCAGTACTTC.

This sequence joins TRBV5-4 and TRBJ2-1, with D tentatively TRBD1 (6 bases). Trimming took off 6 bases at V and 4 bases at J, with 14 bases between the two ends. The CDR3 consists of 14 residues. Germline CDR1 and CDR2: SGHNT and YYREEE (reference sequence). The CDR3 loop reads CASTRDTKYNEQFF. CDR3 DNA: TGTGCCAGCACCAGGGACACCAAGTACAATGAGCAGTTCTTC.

The chain employs TRBV2 and TRBJ1-1; TRBD1 might be the D (5 bases). The V end lost 3 bases, the J end lost 6 bases, and 14 bases lay between the germline ends. The length of the CDR3 is 14 residues. The germline V gene has CDR1 SNHLY and CDR2 FYNNEI. As DNA, the CDR3 is TGTGCCAGCAGTGACTGGGGCGGGGGGGCTGAAGCTTTCTTT. Translating it yields CASSDWGGGAEAFF.

The chain has TRBV5-1 and TRBJ2-1; possibly TRBD2 for D (5 bases). CDR1 SGHRS and CDR2 YFSETQ come from the germline V gene. The CDR3 extends over 14 amino acids. V gave up 4 bases and J gave up 6 bases, with 14 bases separating them. CDR3 protein: CASSPAASGNEQFF. In DNA form, the CDR3 reads TGCGCCAGCAGCCCAGCGGCCAGCGGCAATGAGCAGTTCTTC.

This chain connects TRBV11-3 to TRBJ2-1, with 9 bases lining up with TRBD1. CDR1 SGHNT and CDR2 YENEEA come from the germline V gene. V lost 5 bases, J lost 0 bases, and 5 bases stayed unmatched. CDR3 size: 16 residues. The CDR3 DNA follows: TGTGCCAGCAGCAAAACAGGGGGCTACTCCTACAATGAGCAGTTCTTC. It specifies CASSKTGGYSYNEQFF.

The chain has TRBV19 and TRBJ2-5; D possibly corresponds to TRBD2 (5 bases). The CDR3 extends over 14 amino acids. Germline CDR1 reads LNHDA; CDR2 reads SQIVND (reference sequence). Trimming took off 4 bases at V and 2 bases at J, with 11 bases between the two ends. In DNA, the CDR3 is TGTGCCAGTAGTACGGGGATTTTTCAAGAGACCCAGTACTTC. Translated, it gives CASSTGIFQETQYF.